The rows below give T cell receptor beta chains drawn from one sample of a study of long-term antiretroviral therapy in people with HIV. Data came from immunoSEQ multiplex PCR; TCRdb stores just in-frame clones and leaves some out. Of around 12,000 clones listed, under 85% are singletons. Source: unsorted PBMCs, taken 0.8 years before starting antiretroviral therapy. These receptors all come from a woman aged 40 to 50 with HIV. The CDR3 runs from the conserved cysteine through the conserved F or W. Each record gives: J gene, clone size, D gene, V gene, CDR3 DNA, CDR3 protein. The D gene is left open where the match is weak. The size of a clone is reported for some rows only, either as once, few or many, or as a class for expanded clones.

TRBJ2-2,.,.,TRBV29-1,TGCAGCGTCGGAGGGTGGACCGGGGAGCTGTTTTTT,CSVGGWTGELFF
TRBJ2-5,.,.,TRBV7-2,TGTGCCAGCAGCCCTACCTACAGTGGAGAGACCCAGTACTTC,CASSPTYSGETQYF
TRBJ1-4,.,.,TRBV28,TGTGCCAGCAGCCCTCCGGACAGCGGGAATGAAAAACTGTTTTTT,CASSPPDSGNEKLFF
TRBJ1-3,.,TRBD1,TRBV2,TGTGCCAGCGACGGACCTCGGGGCCCGGACAGGGGAGGAAACACCATATATTTT,CASDGPRGPDRGGNTIYF
TRBJ1-3,.,.,TRBV13,TGTGCCAGCAGCCTCACTTGGAGTTCTGGAAACACCATATATTTT,CASSLTWSSGNTIYF
TRBJ1-1,once,.,TRBV5-6,TGTGCCAGCAGCCCGAAGGTAGCGGGGAGTACTGAAGCTTTCTTT,CASSPKVAGSTEAFF
TRBJ1-2,.,.,TRBV5-6,TGTGCCAGCAGCTTGGAGACAGTAACCTATGGCTACACCTTC,CASSLETVTYGYTF
TRBJ2-7,few,TRBD1,TRBV6-5,TGTGCCAGCAGTTACGGGGACAGGGTCTACGAGCAGTACTTC,CASSYGDRVYEQYF
TRBJ1-2,.,.,TRBV5-6,TGTGCCAGCAGCTTGGAAAGAACAATCTCCGGAGGCTACACCTTC,CASSLERTISGGYTF
TRBJ2-7,.,.,TRBV28,TGTGCCAGCACCCAATTCGGCTCCTACGAGCAGTACTTC,CASTQFGSYEQYF
TRBJ2-3,.,.,TRBV28,TGTGCCAGCACTAGGCTGGCAGATACGCAGTATTTT,CASTRLADTQYF
TRBJ2-1,.,TRBD2,TRBV27,TGTGCCAGCATATACTTAGGGGCCGCGGGAGGGGAGCAGTTCTTC,CASIYLGAAGGEQFF
TRBJ2-7,medium-sized,.,TRBV5-1,TGCGCCAGCAGTTTCGGCGTATTCCCGAACTACGAGCAGTACTTC,CASSFGVFPNYEQYF
TRBJ2-1,.,.,TRBV2,TGTGCCAGCAGTGATATCCTCAGCCATTTCTTC,CASSDILSHFF
TRBJ2-7,.,.,TRBV7-8,TGTGCCAGCAGCTTAGATCCCACATTCTCCTACGAGCAGTACTTC,CASSLDPTFSYEQYF
TRBJ2-1,once,TRBD2,TRBV18,TGTGCCAGCTCGTTTAGCGGGTGGGAGCAGTTCTTC,CASSFSGWEQFF
TRBJ1-1,.,.,TRBV25-1,TGTGCCAGCAGGGACGGGGTGAACACTGAAGCTTTCTTT,CASRDGVNTEAFF
TRBJ2-3,.,.,TRBV27,TGTGCCAGCAGCGTAACGGGCACAGATACGCAGTATTTT,CASSVTGTDTQYF
TRBJ2-5,.,.,TRBV11-2,TGTGCCAGCAGCCCCGTGCGGGAGACCCAGTACTTC,CASSPVRETQYF
TRBJ1-3,.,.,TRBV7-2,TGTGCCAGCAGCAAATCCTCAGGAAACACCATATATTTT,CASSKSSGNTIYF
TRBJ2-1,.,.,TRBV7-2,TGTGCCAGCAGCTTAGGGGCGGGGAATGAGCAGTTCTTC,CASSLGAGNEQFF
TRBJ2-7,few,TRBD2,TRBV6-6,TGTGCCAGCAGTTACAGACTAGCGGGAGAATACGAGCAGTACTTC,CASSYRLAGEYEQYF
TRBJ2-7,.,.,TRBV11-2,TGTGCCAGCAGCTTTAGGAGGGGGGGGTACGAGCAGTACTTC,CASSFRRGGYEQYF
TRBJ2-4,medium-sized,TRBD1,TRBV5-1,TGCGCCAGCAGCGATACCGACAGGGCCCCAGAAAACATTCAGTACTTC,CASSDTDRAPENIQYF
TRBJ2-2,medium-sized,TRBD2,TRBV4-1,TGCGCCAGCAGCCAATTTTACGTAGCGGGGGACACCGGGGAGCTGTTTTTT,CASSQFYVAGDTGELFF
TRBJ2-3,.,TRBD2,TRBV9,TGTGCCAGCAGCGTACCCGGAGCGGGAGAAGGTGATACGCAGTATTTT,CASSVPGAGEGDTQYF
TRBJ2-5,.,.,TRBV29-1,TGCAGCGTTGAAGATCTCGGGACACGGGCCCAAGAGACCCAGTACTTC,CSVEDLGTRAQETQYF
TRBJ2-7,.,.,TRBV28,TGTGCCAGCAGTTTTTCCCCCCTTTCCGGCTCCTACGAGCAGTACTTC,CASSFSPLSGSYEQYF
TRBJ2-7,once,.,TRBV15,TGTGCCACCAGCAGAGAGGAACTGACAATGCAATCCTACGAGCAGTACTTC,CATSREELTMQSYEQYF
TRBJ1-2,few,TRBD1,TRBV19,TGTGCCAGCAAGACAGGGGACAGGGCTTATGGCTACACCTTC,CASKTGDRAYGYTF
TRBJ1-1,few,TRBD1,TRBV6-6,TGTGCCGGGAGAAAGGGGGCTAACACTGAAGCTTTCTTT,CAGRKGANTEAFF
TRBJ2-7,.,TRBD1,TRBV18,TGTGCCAGCTCACCGCTGACAGGGGCCCACTACGAGCAGTACTTC,CASSPLTGAHYEQYF
TRBJ2-1,.,.,TRBV9,TGTGCCAGCAGCGTCGGACAGATGTCCTACAATGAGCAGTTCTTC,CASSVGQMSYNEQFF
TRBJ1-1,.,.,TRBV6-5,TGTGCCACCACTTACAGGTTAGAGAACACTGAAGCTTTCTTT,CATTYRLENTEAFF
TRBJ2-3,.,TRBD2,TRBV2,TGTGCCAGCAGTGAAACTAGCGGATCCCGAGATACGCAGTATTTT,CASSETSGSRDTQYF
TRBJ1-1,.,.,TRBV7-2,TGTGCCAGCAGCTCCATATTGATGGGCCACACTGAAGCTTTCTTT,CASSSILMGHTEAFF
TRBJ2-1,.,TRBD2,TRBV28,TGTGCCAGCAGTTATCCGGGACTAGCGGGAGACAATGAGCAGTTCTTC,CASSYPGLAGDNEQFF
TRBJ2-7,.,.,TRBV29-1,TGCAGCGTTGTTTACAGTACCTACGAGCAGTACTTC,CSVVYSTYEQYF
TRBJ2-2,.,TRBD1,TRBV9,TGTGCCAGCAGCGTAGCTACTTGGGTTGCGGGACAGGGGAACACCGGGGAGCTGTTTTTT,CASSVATWVAGQGNTGELFF
TRBJ1-1,once,.,TRBV14,TGTGCCAGCAGCCAAGCCGCCAGCATGAACACTGAAGCTTTCTTT,CASSQAASMNTEAFF
TRBJ2-3,.,TRBD1,TRBV5-5,TGTGCCAGCAGCTCCAGACAGGGCAGCACAGATACGCAGTATTTT,CASSSRQGSTDTQYF
TRBJ1-5,once,TRBD1,TRBV9,TGTGCCAGCAGCGTAGGGGCAGGGGGGAATCAGCCCCAGCATTTT,CASSVGAGGNQPQHF
TRBJ1-2,.,TRBD1,TRBV5-6,TGTGCCAGCAGCTTCCCCCGGGGACAGACCAATGGCTACACCTTC,CASSFPRGQTNGYTF
TRBJ1-1,.,TRBD1,TRBV10-3,TGTGCCATCAGTGACAGGACAGGGTCTGAAGCTTTCTTT,CAISDRTGSEAFF